The T cell receptor (beta chain) under discussion was sequenced for a study of breast tumors, draining lymph nodes, adjacent tissues. Using its own MiXCR run on the multiplex PCR reads, TCRdb lists one record per CDR3 protein. Of approximately 180,000 distinct CDR3 sequences in the sample, 33% were seen once. General observations from the study: Compared with basal-like, luminal-like tumors shared significantly more repertoire with nontumor tissue. Tumor T cell lymph node origin was a supported hypothesis, not proven. Most tumor T cells seemingly derive from lymph node, then expand in tumor. Tumor repertoires ranked between lymph nodes and nontumor tissue in diversity, with V and J gene preferences.

This clonotype was recorded at least ten times. Its specificity is not known. The lymph nodes were axillary draining lymph nodes from breast cancer patients. CDR1 is KGHDR, CDR2 SFDVKD, per germline. V was cut by 9 bases and J by 3 bases, with 15 bases left in between. CDR3 length: 14 residues. The source is a female donor with breast cancer. Some clones in this sample may be carry-over from other donors' samples. The rearrangement links TRBV24-1 to TRBJ2-3, with TRBD2 as a possible D gene (5 bases). Sequencing was carried out using axillary lymph node tissue. Written as DNA, the CDR3 is TGTGCCACCCGACCCGGGGTGGCAACAGATACGCAGTATTTT. It codes for CATRPGVATDTQYF.